This TCR beta chain was observed in a study of human T cells and chemical hapten exposure. Study-level background: Sensitizing treatment utilized 2% DPC over an approximately 2 cm by approximately 2 cm portion of upper inner arm skin. General study points: No shift was seen in TCRs above 1 in 1000 frequency with DPC sensitization.

Described time point: patch test 3, about 24 weeks after DPC sensitization. Noted treatment: therapeutic diphenylcyclopropenone sensitization with weekly scalp DPC. The CDR3 sequence is 23 residues long. Trimming removed 0 bases from V and 0 bases from J; junction bases left unmatched: 21. The V gene's germline CDR1 is SGHTA and CDR2 FQGTGA. This clonotype occurred a few times. Antigen unknown. TCRdb analysed the RACE reads with MiXCR anew, one entry per CDR3 protein. The sample has 150,000 to 200,000 distinct CDR3 sequences, around 25% seen once. The clonotype comes from a woman aged 35 to 49 with alopecia areata. Some clones in this sample may be carry-over from other donors' samples. This chain links TRBV7-3 with TRBJ2-3, with 10 bases that match TRBD2. Sequenced material: whole blood, taken in connection with sensitization to the hapten diphenylcyclopropenone (DPC). CDR3 protein: CASSLTGAGSGRGSSTSTDTQYF. The CDR3 coding sequence is TGTGCCAGCAGCTTAACCGGTGCCGGAAGCGGGAGGGGATCCTCAACTAGCACAGATACGCAGTATTTT.